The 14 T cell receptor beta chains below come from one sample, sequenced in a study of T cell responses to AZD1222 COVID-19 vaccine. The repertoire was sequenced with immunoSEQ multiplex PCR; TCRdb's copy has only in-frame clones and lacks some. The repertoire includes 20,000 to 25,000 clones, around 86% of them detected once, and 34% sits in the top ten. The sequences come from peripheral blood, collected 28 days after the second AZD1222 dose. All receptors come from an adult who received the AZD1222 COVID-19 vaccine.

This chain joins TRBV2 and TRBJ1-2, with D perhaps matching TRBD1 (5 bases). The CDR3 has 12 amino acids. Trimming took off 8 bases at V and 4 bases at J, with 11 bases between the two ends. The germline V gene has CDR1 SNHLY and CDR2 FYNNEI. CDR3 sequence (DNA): TGTGCCAGCCAGCGGGGGGTCTATGGCTACACCTTC. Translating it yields CASQRGVYGYTF. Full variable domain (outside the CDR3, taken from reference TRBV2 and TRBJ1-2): EPEVTQTPSHQVTQMGQEVILRCVPISNHLYFYWYRQILGQKVEFLVSFYNNEISEKSEIFDDQFSVERPDGSNFTLKIRSTKLEDSAMYFCASQRGVYGYTFGSGTRLTVV.

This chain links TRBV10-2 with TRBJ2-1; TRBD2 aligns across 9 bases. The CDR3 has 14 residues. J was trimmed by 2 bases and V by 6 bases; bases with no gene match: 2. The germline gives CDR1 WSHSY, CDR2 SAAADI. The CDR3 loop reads CASRTSGTYNEQFF. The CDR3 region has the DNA TGCGCCAGCAGGACTAGCGGAACCTACAATGAGCAGTTCTTC.

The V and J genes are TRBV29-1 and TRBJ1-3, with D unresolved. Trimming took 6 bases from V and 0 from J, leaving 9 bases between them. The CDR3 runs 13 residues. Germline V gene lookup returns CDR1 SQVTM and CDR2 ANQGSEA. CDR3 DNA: TGCAGCGTACAAGGATTCTCTGGAAACACCATATATTTT. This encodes CSVQGFSGNTIYF.

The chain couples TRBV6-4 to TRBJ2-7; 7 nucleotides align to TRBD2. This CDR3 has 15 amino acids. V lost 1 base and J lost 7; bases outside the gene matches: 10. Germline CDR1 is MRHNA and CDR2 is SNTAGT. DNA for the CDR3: TGTGCCAGCAGTGACTTCGAGACTAGCCTGAGGGAGCAGTACTTC. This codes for CASSDFETSLREQYF.

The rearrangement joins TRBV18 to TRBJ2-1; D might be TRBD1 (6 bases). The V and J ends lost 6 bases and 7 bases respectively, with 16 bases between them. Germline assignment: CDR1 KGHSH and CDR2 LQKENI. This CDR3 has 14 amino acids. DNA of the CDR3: TGTGCCAGCTCTCCCGCCAGGGGTCGAAATGAGCAGTTCTTC. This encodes CASSPARGRNEQFF.

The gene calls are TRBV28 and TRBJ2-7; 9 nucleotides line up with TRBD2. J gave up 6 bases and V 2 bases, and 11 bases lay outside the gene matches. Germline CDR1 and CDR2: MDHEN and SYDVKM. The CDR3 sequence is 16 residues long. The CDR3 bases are TGTGCCAGCAGTTTACTTGGGGTAGCGGGAGAAGGCGAGCAGTACTTC. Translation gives CASSLLGVAGEGEQYF.

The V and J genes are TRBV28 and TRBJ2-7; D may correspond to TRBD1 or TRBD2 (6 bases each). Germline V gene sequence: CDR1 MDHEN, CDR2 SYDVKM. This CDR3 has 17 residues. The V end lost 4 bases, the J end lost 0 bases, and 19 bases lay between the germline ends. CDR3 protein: CASSSKGGLRISYEQYF. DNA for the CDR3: TGTGCCAGCAGTTCAAAGGGGGGACTCCGAATCTCCTACGAGCAGTACTTC.

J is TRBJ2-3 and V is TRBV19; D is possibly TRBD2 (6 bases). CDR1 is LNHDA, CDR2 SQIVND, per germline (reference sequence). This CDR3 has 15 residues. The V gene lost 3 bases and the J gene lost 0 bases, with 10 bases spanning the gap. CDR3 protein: CASSMGGVSTDTQYF. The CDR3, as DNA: TGTGCCAGTAGTATGGGCGGGGTTAGCACAGATACGCAGTATTTT.

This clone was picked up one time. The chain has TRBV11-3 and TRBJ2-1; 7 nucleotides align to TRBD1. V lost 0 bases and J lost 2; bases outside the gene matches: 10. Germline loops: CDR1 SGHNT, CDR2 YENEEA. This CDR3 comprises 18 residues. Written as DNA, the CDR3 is TGTGCCAGCAGCTTAGACCAAGGGGGCTCGGCAACCTACAATGAGCAGTTCTTC. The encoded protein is CASSLDQGGSATYNEQFF.

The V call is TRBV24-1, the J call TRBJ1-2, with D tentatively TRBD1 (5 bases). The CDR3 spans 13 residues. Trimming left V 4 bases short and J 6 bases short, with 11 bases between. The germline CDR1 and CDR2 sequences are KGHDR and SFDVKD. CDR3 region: CATSEQERNGYTF. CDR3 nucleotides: TGTGCCACCAGTGAACAGGAGCGAAATGGCTACACCTTC.

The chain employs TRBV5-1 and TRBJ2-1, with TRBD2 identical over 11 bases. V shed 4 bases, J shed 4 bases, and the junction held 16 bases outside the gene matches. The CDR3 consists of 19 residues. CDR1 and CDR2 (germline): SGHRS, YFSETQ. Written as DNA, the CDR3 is TGCGCCAGCAGCCCCACTGGGACTAGCGGACGAGGAGGGTACAATGAGCAGTTCTTC. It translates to CASSPTGTSGRGGYNEQFF.

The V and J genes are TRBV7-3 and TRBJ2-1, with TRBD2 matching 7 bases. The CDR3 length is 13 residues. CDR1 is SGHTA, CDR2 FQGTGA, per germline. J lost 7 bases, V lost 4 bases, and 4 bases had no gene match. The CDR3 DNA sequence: TGTGCCAGCAGCTCTGGGGAGGGGAATGAGCAGTTCTTC. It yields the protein CASSSGEGNEQFF.

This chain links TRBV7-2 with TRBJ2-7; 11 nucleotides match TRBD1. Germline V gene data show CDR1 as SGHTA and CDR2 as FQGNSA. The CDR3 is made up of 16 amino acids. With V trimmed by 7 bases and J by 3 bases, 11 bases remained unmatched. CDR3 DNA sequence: TGTGCCAGCACCGGTCCGGGGACAGGGGGGCTCTACGAGCAGTACTTC. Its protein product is CASTGPGTGGLYEQYF.

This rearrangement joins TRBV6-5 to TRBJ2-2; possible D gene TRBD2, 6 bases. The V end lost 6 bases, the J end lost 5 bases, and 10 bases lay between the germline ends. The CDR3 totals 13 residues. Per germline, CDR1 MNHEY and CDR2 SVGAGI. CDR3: CASRTSPTGELFF. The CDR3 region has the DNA TGTGCCAGCAGAACTAGCCCGACCGGGGAGCTGTTTTTT.